This T cell receptor beta chain appears in the sequencing data of a study of OX40 agonist ivuxolimab in advanced cancers. The V end was cut by 0 bases, the J end by 10 bases, with 9 bases between. The CDR3 contains 12 residues. Germline values: CDR1 SGHRS, CDR2 YFSETQ. Note on this clone: As yet, its antigen is unknown.

Assay: immunoSEQ multiplex PCR; the TCRdb copy retains only in-frame clones and omits some. The sample carries some 80,000 clones, more than 80% recorded once. Study outcomes and limitations: Within 6 weeks, CD4+ and CD8+ blood T cells expanded clonally at 0.1 to 3.0 mg/kg.

V and J are TRBV5-1 and TRBJ2-3; D gene ambiguous. The specimen was CD4+ or CD8+ T cells sorted from blood, collected in a trial of the OX40 agonist ivuxolimab. The sequence derives from an adult with an advanced solid tumor such as melanoma, head and neck, liver or kidney cancer. CDR3 in amino acids: CASSLGPEAQYF. In DNA, the CDR3 is TGCGCCAGCAGCTTGGGCCCCGAGGCGCAGTATTTT.